This T cell receptor (beta chain) was recovered during a study of Ad26.COV2.S vaccination and SARS-CoV-2 variants. About the study: The authors gave Ad26.COV2.S intramuscularly, either once or twice 56 days apart.

Germline CDR1 SEHNR, CDR2 FQNEAQ (reference sequence). V dropped 3 bases and J dropped 2 bases, with 14 bases sitting between them. The CDR3 is 16 residues long. Study-wide results and caveats: Vaccine recipients showed a spike-specific TCR breadth that was higher than in placebo recipients.

Treatment of the sample: roughly 19 received Ad26.COV2.S at low or high dose, single or two shots; several received placebo; per-sample allocation not given. Samples came from day 63 after the first vaccine or placebo injection. A note on this clone: Its antigen remains unidentified.

Repertoires were generated with immunoSEQ multiplex PCR, while TCRdb's copy carries only in-frame clones and drops some. The profile covers about 350,000 clones, with 86% appearing a single time and roughly 10% taken by the ten largest. This TCR was sampled from a person between 18 and 60 years old who received the Ad26.COV2.S COVID-19 vaccine or a placebo. The rearrangement uses TRBV7-9 and TRBJ1-3; weak D call: TRBD1 (5 bases). This material consisted of peripheral blood, taken in a trial of Ad26.COV2.S vaccine versus placebo. The CDR3 DNA is TGTGCCAGCAGCTTTCCAATAGGGGAGGCTGGAAACACCATATATTTT. Amino acids: CASSFPIGEAGNTIYF.